The source of this TCR beta chain is a study of T cell responses to AZD1222 COVID-19 vaccine. General study results and limits: Baseline antibody screening turned up just five to seven seropositive AZD1222 recipients.

The CDR3 sequence is 14 residues long. Deletions cut 2 bases from V and 0 bases from J, with 8 bases between. In germline, CDR1 is MNHEY, CDR2 SMNVEV (reference sequence). Some clones are missing from TCRdb's copy, which holds only in-frame ones; the method was immunoSEQ multiplex PCR. This sample yields approximately 160,000 clones, of which around 88% are seen a single time; less than 2.5% belongs to the top ten. On this clone itself: Its cognate antigen is unknown.

The specimen comprised peripheral blood, sampled on day 0 of AZD1222 vaccination. This receptor was taken from an adult in good health. The gene calls are TRBV27 and TRBJ2-7; D may correspond to TRBD1 or TRBD2 (5 bases each). As DNA, the CDR3 is TGTGCCAGCAGTTTAGGGGGACCCTCCTACGAGCAGTACTTC. Its protein product is CASSLGGPSYEQYF.